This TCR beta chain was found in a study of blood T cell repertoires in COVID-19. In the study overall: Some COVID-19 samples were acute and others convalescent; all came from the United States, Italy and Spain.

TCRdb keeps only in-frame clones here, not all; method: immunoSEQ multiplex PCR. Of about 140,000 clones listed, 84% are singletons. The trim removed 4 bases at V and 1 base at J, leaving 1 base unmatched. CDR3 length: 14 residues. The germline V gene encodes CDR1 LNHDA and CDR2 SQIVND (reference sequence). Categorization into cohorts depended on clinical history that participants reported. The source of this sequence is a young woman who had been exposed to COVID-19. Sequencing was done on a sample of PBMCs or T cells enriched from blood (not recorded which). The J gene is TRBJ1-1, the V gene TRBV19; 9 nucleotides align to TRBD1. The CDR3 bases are TGTGCCAGTAGTACGACAGGGGGGAACACTGAAGCTTTCTTT. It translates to CASSTTGGNTEAFF.